These 3 T cell receptor beta chains were sequenced from one sample in a study of CD8 T cells in ankylosing spondylitis (dated by TCRdb to 2015 to 2018). General findings and caveats noted by the study authors: A TCR beta motif made up of several highly homologous amino acid variants appeared to be characteristic of blood from ankylosing spondylitis patients.

Library method: 5' RACE. Sequencing was carried out with an Illumina HiSeq 2500. TCRdb ran its own pipeline on the public reads, namely fastp trimming at Q25 and MiXCR clone calling, and kept in-frame beta chains. Each entry merges the rows of one CDR3 protein and shows their most common DNA and genes. The sample yields around 770,000 distinct CDR3 sequences; 12% were counted once. The ten largest clones take up approximately 0.51% of the sample. No cognate antigen is known for these TCRs. Sample: blood, either unsorted or a sorted T cell fraction (not recorded which). Source of these receptors: a male donor with ankylosing spondylitis.

The chain employs TRBV6-6 and TRBJ2-3; D remains unclear. The CDR3 has 12 amino acids. V lost 3 bases and J lost 6, with 7 bases in between. The germline V gene has CDR1 MNHNY and CDR2 SVGAGI (reference sequence). The CDR3 region has the DNA TGTGCCAGCAGTTATGCAGCGGATACGCAGTATTTT. This codes for CASSYAADTQYF.

This clonotype was picked up a small number of times. This chain joins TRBV28 and TRBJ2-1; 13 nucleotides agree with TRBD2. V was clipped by 5 bases and J by 6 bases; unmatched bases: 7. CDR3 size: 16 residues. CDR1 is MDHEN, CDR2 SYDVKM, per germline. CDR3 protein: CASSNKGLAGANEQFF. DNA for the CDR3: TGTGCCAGCAGTAACAAAGGACTAGCGGGAGCCAATGAGCAGTTCTTC. The full variable domain, in which reference TRBV28 and TRBJ2-1 provide the parts outside the CDR3, is DVKVTQSSRYLVKRTGEKVFLECVQDMDHENMFWYRQDPGLGLRLIYFSYDVKMKEKGDIPEGYSVSREKKERFSLILESASTNQTSMYLCASSNKGLAGANEQFFGPGTRLTVL.

This clonotype was seen a few times. This chain links TRBV20-1 with TRBJ1-2; 7 bases are a match to TRBD1. The CDR3 contains 16 residues. V lost 6 bases, J lost 5 bases, and 18 bases stayed unmatched. The germline V gene encodes CDR1 DFQATT and CDR2 SNEGSKA (reference sequence). The CDR3 DNA sequence: TGCAGTGCAAGTAATTTCGCCGGGACAGAAGGATATGGCTACACCTTC. It translates to CSASNFAGTEGYGYTF.